Below are 27 T cell receptor beta chains sequenced from a single sample in a study of identical twins. MiXCR, applied by TCRdb to the 5' RACE reads, yields one record per CDR3 protein. Of 450,000 or so distinct CDR3 sequences detected, about 14% appear once; the ten largest clones hold 0.52%. These data were also filed under a second study, of yellow fever vaccine responses in identical twins.

Material: CD4+ T cells sorted from blood. The receptors were gathered from a woman younger than 35 in good health.

This clonotype showed up many times. The chain uses TRBV5-1 and TRBJ1-1, with 7 bases aligning to TRBD1. The V and J ends lost 5 bases and 1 base, in that order; junction bases with no gene match: 5. Germline lookup yields CDR1 SGHRS and CDR2 YFSETQ. This CDR3 is 14 amino acids long. The DNA for the CDR3 is TGCGCCAGCAGTGAGGGGGCTAGGAACACTGAAGCTTTCTTT. Translation gives CASSEGARNTEAFF.

The rearrangement links TRBV3-1 to TRBJ1-1; D is unresolved. Germline-derived CDR1 and CDR2 are LGHDT and YNNKEL (reference sequence). V dropped 4 bases and J dropped 1 base, with 7 bases sitting between them. This CDR3 has 13 residues. CDR3 bases: TGTGCCAGCAGCCCCCTGGAGAACACTGAAGCTTTCTTT. It codes for CASSPLENTEAFF.

This clonotype came up a few times. The rearrangement links TRBV11-3 to TRBJ1-1; D remains ambiguous. Germline lookup yields CDR1 SGHNT and CDR2 YENEEA. The CDR3 runs to 14 residues. Trimming removed 0 bases from V and 5 bases from J, with 10 bases in between. In nucleotides, the CDR3 is TGTGCCAGCAGCTTAGATCGAACGGGGACTGAAGCTTTCTTT. Its translation: CASSLDRTGTEAFF.

This clonotype has just a few counts. The gene calls are TRBV6-2 or TRBV6-3 and TRBJ2-2, with D unresolved. The V and J ends lost 8 bases and 1 base respectively, with 11 bases between them. The CDR3 totals 14 residues. The germline CDR1 and CDR2 sequences are MNHEY and SVGEGT. CDR3 sequence reads: CASEIRGNTGELFF. CDR3 DNA: TGTGCCAGCGAAATACGAGGGAACACCGGGGAGCTGTTTTTT.

V gene TRBV20-1 combines with J gene TRBJ2-4; 7 positions agree with TRBD2. V was clipped by 6 bases and J by 4 bases; unmatched bases: 6. The germline CDR1 and CDR2 sequences are DFQATT and SNEGSKA (reference sequence). The CDR3 totals 13 residues. This CDR3 is CSAPRGGKNIQYF. The CDR3 DNA follows: TGCAGTGCCCCTAGGGGAGGGAAAAACATTCAGTACTTC.

This clonotype was seen a few times. The rearrangement links TRBV5-1 to TRBJ2-2; 10 positions agree with TRBD2. The V segment lost 1 base and the J segment 5 bases; nucleotides outside the gene matches: 5. The CDR3 length is 16 residues. Germline assignment: CDR1 SGHRS and CDR2 YFSETQ. The CDR3 spells CASSLLGLARTGELFF. CDR3 bases: TGCGCCAGCAGCTTGTTGGGACTAGCGAGAACCGGGGAGCTGTTTTTT.

This clonotype was seen at least ten times. J is TRBJ2-7 and V is TRBV25-1; D ambiguous. The V end lost 4 bases, the J end lost 3 bases, and 4 bases lay between the germline ends. In germline, CDR1 is MGHDK, CDR2 SYGVNS. The CDR3 length is 11 residues. The CDR3 region is CASSVNYEQYF. Written as DNA, the CDR3 is TGTGCCAGCAGTGTGAACTACGAGCAGTACTTC.

V is TRBV4-3 and J is TRBJ2-1; possibly TRBD2 for D (6 bases). The CDR3 is made up of 19 amino acids. The germline V gene encodes CDR1 LGHNA and CDR2 YSLEER. V dropped 0 bases and J dropped 0 bases, with 18 bases sitting between them. CDR3 nucleotides: TGCGCCAGCAGCCAAGATCAGGGCGGGGTTATCAGCTCCTACAATGAGCAGTTCTTC. This translates into CASSQDQGGVISSYNEQFF.

This rearrangement joins TRBV7-2 to TRBJ2-3; TRBD2 matches at 9 bases. Per germline, CDR1 SGHTA and CDR2 FQGNSA. The V and J ends lost 4 bases and 5 bases, in that order; junction bases with no gene match: 4. There are 14 residues in the CDR3. The CDR3 nucleotides read TGTGCCAGCAGCTCGGGACTAGCCAAAGATACGCAGTATTTT. Amino acid sequence: CASSSGLAKDTQYF.

The chain joins TRBV27 to TRBJ2-7; D ambiguous. The germline V and J ends were trimmed by 6 bases and 2 bases, with 11 bases remaining between them. There are 13 residues in the CDR3. Germline V gene lookup returns CDR1 MNHEY and CDR2 SMNVEV (reference sequence). The chain's CDR3 is CASSPATTYEQYF. CDR3 in DNA: TGTGCCAGCAGCCCAGCAACTACCTACGAGCAGTACTTC.

The DNA of the CDR3 is TGCGCCAGCAGCCAAGACGCGGGAGGGATCAGCTACGAGCAGTACTTC. Protein: CASSQDAGGISYEQYF. The chain employs TRBV4-3 and TRBJ2-7, with 9 bases matching TRBD2. The CDR3 sequence is 16 residues long. The ends lost 0 bases at V and 3 bases at J; junction bases unmatched: 6. Germline lookup yields CDR1 LGHNA and CDR2 YSLEER.

The CDR3 is CASSVDIAGGVSQETQYF. The CDR3, as DNA: TGTGCCAGCAGCGTAGATATAGCGGGGGGCGTTTCTCAAGAGACCCAGTACTTC. V usage is TRBV9 and J usage is TRBJ2-5; 10 bases match TRBD2. This CDR3 comprises 18 residues. Germline CDR1 SGDLS, CDR2 YYNGEE. The trim removed 0 bases at V and 2 bases at J, leaving 10 bases unmatched.

The rearrangement uses TRBV28 and TRBJ2-1; D is unresolved. The length of the CDR3 is 13 residues. V was trimmed by 5 bases and J by 3 bases, leaving 8 bases between them. Germline CDR1 is MDHEN and CDR2 is SYDVKM. The CDR3 region is CASSAPIYNEQFF. The CDR3 region has the DNA TGTGCCAGCAGTGCGCCAATCTACAATGAGCAGTTCTTC.

This clonotype has only a few counts. The CDR3 is CASSFFGVQETQYF. CDR3 DNA sequence: TGCGCCAGCAGCTTCTTCGGGGTCCAAGAGACCCAGTACTTC. The J gene is TRBJ2-5, the V gene TRBV5-1; perhaps TRBD2 as D (5 bases). V was pared by 2 bases and J by 1 base, with 9 bases between. Germline-derived CDR1 and CDR2 are SGHRS and YFSETQ. This CDR3 comprises 14 residues.

In the case of this clonotype: A much larger clone lies one base from this, so it may be a read error. CDR3 in DNA: TGTGCCAGCAGCCAGGAGGACACTCGCACCGGGGAGCTGTTTTTT. The encoded protein is CASSQEDTRTGELFF. The chain joins TRBV3-1 to TRBJ2-2; D is tentatively TRBD1 or TRBD2 (5 bases each). Germline V gene data show CDR1 as LGHDT and CDR2 as YNNKEL (reference sequence). The CDR3 covers 15 residues. The V end lost 3 bases, the J end lost 4 bases, and 12 bases lay between the germline ends.

The table lists this clonotype with a few counts. This chain connects TRBV7-3 to TRBJ2-2; D remains unclear. The CDR3 is 12 amino acids. Germline lookup yields CDR1 SGHTA and CDR2 FQGTGA. Between the trimmed V and J ends, which lost 1 base and 8 bases, there was a span of 5 bases. The CDR3 DNA sequence: TGTGCCAGCAGCTTAAGGCAGGGGGAGCTGTTTTTT. This codes for CASSLRQGELFF.

This clonotype turned up a few times. The J gene is TRBJ2-7, the V gene TRBV6-1; a weak D match, TRBD2 (5 bases). CDR1 is MNHNS and CDR2 is SASEGT in the germline V gene. The ends were cut back, 0 bases at V and 4 bases at J, with 16 bases in the middle. The CDR3 is made up of 16 amino acids. CDR3 sequence reads: CASSEADFLASYEQYF. As DNA, the CDR3 is TGTGCCAGCAGTGAAGCGGATTTTCTAGCTTCGTACGAGCAGTACTTC.

The chain is built from TRBV5-5 and TRBJ2-7, with D unclear. The CDR3 totals 16 residues. The germline gives CDR1 SGHKS, CDR2 YYEKEE (reference sequence). Trimming pared 4 bases from V and 3 bases from J, leaving 20 bases between. The CDR3 is CASSPSVRSQIYEQYF. For the CDR3, the DNA is TGTGCCAGCAGCCCCTCAGTTCGGAGCCAGATCTACGAGCAGTACTTC.

Many counts were recorded for this clonotype. CDR3 DNA: TGTGCCAGCAAAGACAGTCCTGCTGGGAACGAGCAGTACTTC. Protein: CASKDSPAGNEQYF. This rearrangement joins TRBV12-3 or TRBV12-4 to TRBJ2-7; D may be TRBD1 (5 bases). The ends were cut back, 7 bases at V and 5 bases at J, with 18 bases in the middle. CDR3 size: 14 residues.

This clonotype was detected many times. The chain has TRBV5-1 and TRBJ2-7; the match to TRBD1 covers 9 bases. V gave up 3 bases and J gave up 5 bases; unmatched junction bases: 9. Germline V lookup: CDR1 SGHRS, CDR2 YFSETQ. The CDR3 length is 15 residues. The DNA of the CDR3 is TGCGCCAGCAGCTCTACCGGGACAGGGAAACACGAGCAGTACTTC. As protein: CASSSTGTGKHEQYF.

J is TRBJ2-1 and V is TRBV20-1, with 9 bases aligning to TRBD2. The J segment lost 9 bases and the V segment lost 0 bases, leaving 9 bases of the junction unmatched. The CDR3 has 15 residues. Looked up from germline, CDR1 is DFQATT and CDR2 is SNEGSKA (reference sequence). The CDR3 sequence: CSARDLGTSPTEQFF. CDR3 DNA: TGCAGTGCTAGAGACCTGGGGACTAGCCCTACTGAGCAGTTCTTC.

Many counts were recorded for this clonotype. The chain uses TRBV7-8 and TRBJ2-1; D is undetermined. Looked up from germline, CDR1 is SGHVS and CDR2 is FQNEAQ. V dropped 2 bases and J dropped 6 bases, with 11 bases sitting between them. The CDR3 spans 14 residues. The CDR3, as DNA: TGTGCCAGCAGCTTATCTCAGCTCCTCAATGAGCAGTTCTTC. This sequence encodes CASSLSQLLNEQFF.

The V gene is TRBV4-1, the J gene TRBJ2-1, with 11 nucleotides matching TRBD2. Germline V CDR1 and CDR2: MGHRA, YSYEKL. After removal of 5 bases from V and 0 bases from J, the junction contained 18 bases not matched to a gene. The CDR3 loop spans 21 amino acids. The CDR3 coding sequence is TGCGCCAGCAGCTACAACGACCGACTAGCGGGATCGATCCTCTCCTACAATGAGCAGTTCTTC. Encoded protein: CASSYNDRLAGSILSYNEQFF.

This rearrangement joins TRBV5-1 to TRBJ2-1; 10 bases fit TRBD2. Germline V gene lookup returns CDR1 SGHRS and CDR2 YFSETQ. With V trimmed by 3 bases and J by 6 bases, 12 bases remained unmatched. The CDR3 loop spans 17 amino acids. For the CDR3, the DNA is TGCGCCAGCAGCTCCCGGGGAACTAGCGGGGCCTTCAATGAGCAGTTCTTC. Translation gives CASSSRGTSGAFNEQFF.

V gene TRBV28 combines with J gene TRBJ2-7, with 7 bases identical to TRBD1. CDR3 length: 16 amino acids. Losses at the gene ends were 6 bases for V and 2 bases for J; bases not matched to a gene: 13. Germline V gives CDR1 MDHEN, CDR2 SYDVKM. The CDR3 coding sequence is TGTGCCAGCAGCCCATCGTGGACAGGCGCGACCTACGAGCAGTACTTC. This sequence encodes CASSPSWTGATYEQYF.

The chain combines TRBV20-1 with TRBJ2-1; weak D call: TRBD1 (5 bases). The CDR3 runs 13 residues. Germline V CDR1 and CDR2: DFQATT, SNEGSKA (reference sequence). V was pared by 7 bases and J by 1 base, with 11 bases between. Here the CDR3 reads CSERGPSYNEQFF. CDR3 coding DNA: TGCAGTGAAAGGGGCCCATCCTACAATGAGCAGTTCTTC.

The chain is built from TRBV28 and TRBJ2-7; D not resolved. Trimming left V 3 bases short and J 2 bases short, with 5 bases between. This CDR3 region has 12 residues. The germline CDR1 and CDR2 sequences are MDHEN and SYDVKM. CDR3 amino acids: CASSFETYEQYF. CDR3 sequence (DNA): TGTGCCAGCAGTTTCGAGACCTACGAGCAGTACTTC. The whole variable domain, remainder taken from reference TRBV28 and TRBJ2-7, is DVKVTQSSRYLVKRTGEKVFLECVQDMDHENMFWYRQDPGLGLRLIYFSYDVKMKEKGDIPEGYSVSREKKERFSLILESASTNQTSMYLCASSFETYEQYFGPGTRLTVT.